The next 30 T cell receptor beta chains were all read from a single sample in a study of blood T cells in healthy people across ages. Together with a sample-barcoded 5' primer, a J-beta primer mix was included in a second PCR lasting about 6 to 11 cycles. TCRdb itself ran the 5' RACE reads through MiXCR, one entry per CDR3 protein. In the table there are 600,000 to 850,000 distinct CDR3 sequences, around a quarter of which are singletons. The sample also formed part of further work on T cells of mothers and their children.

Sequencing was done on a sample of blood. Source of these receptors: a boy younger than 18 in good health.

This clonotype showed up just a few times. The V and J genes are TRBV20-1 and TRBJ1-4; 9 bases are a match to TRBD1. The germline CDR1 and CDR2 sequences are DFQATT and SNEGSKA (reference sequence). Trimming at V came to 5 bases and at J to 4 bases, leaving 5 bases not matched to a gene. The CDR3 extends over 14 amino acids. CDR3 sequence reads: CSARTGGFNEKLFF. CDR3 nucleotides: TGCAGTGCTCGCACAGGGGGCTTTAATGAAAAACTGTTTTTT.

The chain uses TRBV4-2 and TRBJ2-1, with D maybe TRBD1 (5 bases). The DNA matches TRBJ2-7 better at its end, which makes the J call doubtful. Germline assignment: CDR1 LGHNA and CDR2 YNFKEQ. CDR3 length equals 13 residues. The CDR3 sequence: CASSQDDSYEQYF. The CDR3 DNA reads as TGTGCCAGCAGCCAAGATGACAGCTACGAGCAGTACTTC.

V gene TRBV14 combines with J gene TRBJ2-7, with 11 bases matching TRBD2. This CDR3 comprises 16 residues. Germline assignment: CDR1 SGHDN and CDR2 FVKESK. V was clipped by 5 bases and J by 4 bases; unmatched bases: 10. The CDR3 sequence: CASSEGWGLAVYEQYF. Written as DNA, the CDR3 is TGTGCCAGCAGCGAGGGCTGGGGACTAGCGGTATACGAGCAGTACTTC. The complete variable domain, with remaining parts taken from reference TRBV14 and TRBJ2-7, reads EAGVTQFPSHSVIEKGQTVTLRCDPISGHDNLYWYRRVMGKEIKFLLHFVKESKQDESGMPNNRFLAERTGGTYSTLKVQPAELEDSGVYFCASSEGWGLAVYEQYFGPGTRLTVT.

This clonotype occurred many times. The chain uses TRBV7-6 and TRBJ2-7, with no clear D. V lost 1 base and J 3 bases, leaving 4 bases between the germline ends. The V gene's germline CDR1 is SGHVS and CDR2 FNYEAQ. CDR3 size: 12 residues. This CDR3 reads CASSLVNYEQYF. The CDR3 coding sequence is TGTGCCAGCAGCTTAGTTAACTACGAGCAGTACTTC. The full variable domain, in which reference TRBV7-6 and TRBJ2-7 provide the parts outside the CDR3, is GAGVSQSPRYKVTKRGQDVALRCDPISGHVSLYWYRQALGQGPEFLTYFNYEAQQDKSGLPNDRFSAERPEGSISTLTIQRTEQRDSAMYRCASSLVNYEQYFGPGTRLTVT.

This clonotype was found many times. CDR3 in DNA: TGTGCCAGCAGCTTAATCAGGGCGGATACGCAGTATTTT. This gives the protein CASSLIRADTQYF. The gene calls are TRBV7-8 and TRBJ2-3; a weak D match, TRBD1 (5 bases). CDR1 and CDR2 (germline): SGHVS, FQNEAQ. Trimming left V 2 bases short and J 6 bases short, with 9 bases between. The CDR3 is made up of 13 amino acids.

This clonotype has only a few counts. The V and J genes are TRBV20-1 and TRBJ2-7, with a tentative D call TRBD1 (7 bases). Germline V CDR1 and CDR2: DFQATT, SNEGSKA (reference sequence). The CDR3 runs 13 residues. Trimming took 3 bases from V and 4 from J, leaving 13 bases between them. Here the CDR3 reads CSASFQGGYEQYF. The DNA of the CDR3 is TGCAGTGCTAGTTTCCAGGGGGGTTACGAGCAGTACTTC.

This clonotype has just a few counts. The chain uses TRBV20-1 and TRBJ2-1, with TRBD2 identical over 8 bases. The CDR3 is 14 residues long. Germline values: CDR1 DFQATT, CDR2 SNEGSKA (reference sequence). V was pared by 5 bases and J by 4 bases, with 7 bases of the junction left unmatched. As DNA, the CDR3 is TGCAGTGCTTTACTAGCGGCCACTTACAATGAGCAGTTCTTC. Translation: CSALLAATYNEQFF.

A single count supports this clonotype. This chain's CDR3 is CSADNLAGGSDTQYF. CDR3 in DNA: TGCAGTGCCGATAACTTAGCGGGGGGATCAGATACGCAGTATTTT. The chain links TRBV20-1 to TRBJ2-3, with 10 bases lining up with TRBD2. This CDR3 has 15 amino acids. Germline V gene sequence: CDR1 DFQATT, CDR2 SNEGSKA (reference sequence). V gave up 6 bases and J gave up 4 bases; unmatched junction bases: 10.

This clonotype was observed a handful of times. The chain couples TRBV12-3 or TRBV12-4 to TRBJ1-6, with TRBD1 as a possible D gene (5 bases). The CDR3 sequence is 15 residues long. V was cut by 5 bases and J by 9 bases, with 17 bases left in between. CDR3 DNA: TGTGCCAGCAGTATCCAGACAGCAGACCTTTCACCCCTCCACTTT. It is translated as CASSIQTADLSPLHF.

The rearrangement uses TRBV6-5 and TRBJ2-5; 7 positions match TRBD2. The germline V gene encodes CDR1 MNHEY and CDR2 SVGAGI. Trimming took 2 bases from V and 5 from J; bases not matched to a gene: 8. CDR3 length: 15 residues. CDR3 sequence reads: CASSYGGLAGETQYF. The DNA for the CDR3 is TGTGCCAGCAGTTACGGGGGTTTAGCGGGTGAGACCCAGTACTTC.

The rearrangement joins TRBV7-8 to TRBJ1-1; TRBD1 matches at 9 bases. The CDR3 is 16 residues long. The V gene's germline CDR1 is SGHVS and CDR2 FQNEAQ. The J segment lost 1 base and the V segment lost 1 base, leaving 4 bases of the junction unmatched. The CDR3 sequence is CASSLVTGGSNTEAFF. CDR3 nucleotide sequence: TGTGCCAGCAGCTTAGTTACAGGGGGCTCGAACACTGAAGCTTTCTTT.

The chain employs TRBV15 and TRBJ2-2; 12 bases agree with TRBD1. V shed 3 bases and J 7 bases; nucleotides not matched to a gene: 6. Germline V gene lookup returns CDR1 LNHNV and CDR2 YYDKDF (reference sequence). The CDR3 covers 16 residues. The CDR3 here is CATSSPGQGALGELFF. CDR3 nucleotide sequence: TGTGCCACCAGCAGCCCGGGACAGGGGGCTCTCGGGGAGCTGTTTTTT.

This clonotype has more than one count but fewer than ten. This chain joins TRBV3-1 and TRBJ2-5; D gene uncertain. The CDR3 covers 14 residues. CDR1 LGHDT and CDR2 YNNKEL come from the germline V gene (reference sequence). Trimming left V 5 bases short and J 1 base short, with 11 bases between. CDR3 residues: CASSSPNSQETQYF. Written as DNA, the CDR3 is TGTGCCAGCAGCTCCCCGAATTCCCAAGAGACCCAGTACTTC.

The V and J genes are TRBV20-1 and TRBJ2-2, with 7 nucleotides matching TRBD2. Per the germline V gene, CDR1 is DFQATT and CDR2 is SNEGSKA (reference sequence). The CDR3 loop spans 14 amino acids. With V trimmed by 1 base and J by 3 bases, 2 bases remained unmatched. The CDR3 spells CSARVAGDTGELFF. CDR3 nucleotide sequence: TGCAGTGCTAGAGTTGCGGGGGACACCGGGGAGCTGTTTTTT.

CDR3 protein: CASSYGAGAGNEQFF. In nucleotides, the CDR3 is TGTGCCAGCAGTTACGGAGCGGGAGCGGGAAATGAGCAGTTCTTC. The V call is TRBV6-2 or TRBV6-3, the J call TRBJ2-1; 8 positions match TRBD2. This CDR3 spans 15 amino acids. With 2 bases clipped from V and 7 bases from J, the junction kept 7 bases outside the gene matches. Looked up from germline, CDR1 is MNHEY and CDR2 is SVGEGT.

A few counts support this clonotype. The chain couples TRBV7-9 to TRBJ2-7, with D maybe TRBD1 (6 bases). The V and J ends lost 5 bases and 2 bases respectively, with 13 bases between them. The CDR3 contains 14 residues. CDR1 and CDR2 (germline): SEHNR, FQNEAQ (reference sequence). CDR3 coding DNA: TGTGCCAGCAGCCCCAGGGGACCTACCTACGAGCAGTACTTC. It specifies CASSPRGPTYEQYF.

The chain combines TRBV12-3 or TRBV12-4 with TRBJ2-5; D is perhaps TRBD1 or TRBD2 (5 bases each). The better agreement between TRBJ2-7 and the DNA end casts doubt on the J call. The CDR3 has 13 amino acids. CDR3 bases: TGTGCCAGCAGTAGTATCGAGGGGAACGAGCAGTACTTC. Residues: CASSSIEGNEQYF.

The chain joins TRBV7-9 to TRBJ2-7, with D perhaps matching TRBD1 (5 bases). Germline V gene sequence: CDR1 SEHNR, CDR2 FQNEAQ (reference sequence). V gave up 11 bases and J gave up 2 bases, with 16 bases separating them. The CDR3 length is 13 residues. The CDR3 DNA follows: TGTGCCGGGTCGGGCACAGGTACCTACGAGCAGTACTTC. Translated: CAGSGTGTYEQYF.

The CDR3 here is CASSSTRTPDTDTQYF. The CDR3, as DNA: TGTGCCAGCAGCTCGACCCGGACGCCCGACACAGATACGCAGTATTTT. The chain has TRBV5-5 and TRBJ2-3; D not resolved. Germline loops: CDR1 SGHKS, CDR2 YYEKEE (reference sequence). The CDR3 spans 16 residues. The germline V and J ends were trimmed by 3 bases and 2 bases, with 16 bases remaining between them.

This clonotype came up once. The chain combines TRBV4-2 with TRBJ2-1, with D hard to call. CDR3 length equals 13 residues. The V end was cut by 3 bases, the J end by 5 bases, with 8 bases between. The germline V gene encodes CDR1 LGHNA and CDR2 YNFKEQ. CDR3 amino acids: CASSQAENNEQFF. The CDR3 DNA follows: TGTGCCAGCAGCCAGGCAGAAAACAATGAGCAGTTCTTC.

This clonotype was seen more than once but under ten times. The chain has TRBV20-1 and TRBJ1-4, with D uncertain. The CDR3 runs 12 residues. Germline V gene data show CDR1 as DFQATT and CDR2 as SNEGSKA (reference sequence). Trimming cost V 5 bases and J 8 bases, with 12 bases left between them. In DNA, the CDR3 is TGCAGTGCTCATACTTTAGGGGAAAAACTGTTTTTT. Protein: CSAHTLGEKLFF.

This rearrangement joins TRBV29-1 to TRBJ1-1; D is possibly TRBD1 (6 bases). Trimming cost V 0 bases and J 4 bases, with 12 bases left between them. The CDR3 has 14 amino acids. CDR1 and CDR2 from the germline V gene are SQVTM and ANQGSEA. The CDR3 nucleotides are TGCAGCGTTGAAGACGGTCAGGGGCTCACTGAAGCTTTCTTT. It encodes CSVEDGQGLTEAFF.

The rearrangement joins TRBV11-3 to TRBJ2-7; 7 bases align to TRBD1. This CDR3 is 15 amino acids long. J lost 2 bases, V lost 4 bases, and 8 bases had no gene match. CDR1 is SGHNT and CDR2 is YENEEA in the germline V gene. Here the CDR3 DNA reads TGTGCCAGCAGCTACGGACAGGACGGAGCCTACGAGCAGTACTTC. The encoded protein is CASSYGQDGAYEQYF.

This clonotype came up a few times. The chain links TRBV7-8 to TRBJ2-7, with D perhaps TRBD1 (7 bases). Germline V gives CDR1 SGHVS, CDR2 FQNEAQ. Trimming took 0 bases from V and 3 from J, leaving 12 bases between them. This CDR3 is built from 15 residues. The CDR3 bases are TGTGCCAGCAGCTTAGCTGGAGGGGGCTACTACGAGCAGTACTTC. Translating it yields CASSLAGGGYYEQYF.

The chain carries TRBV5-1 and TRBJ2-5; 7 bases line up with TRBD1. V was clipped by 4 bases and J by 5 bases; unmatched bases: 5. Germline lookup yields CDR1 SGHRS and CDR2 YFSETQ. The CDR3 contains 13 residues. The CDR3 DNA reads TGCGCCAGCAGCAAAAGACAGGGCGAGACCCAGTACTTC. Translation gives CASSKRQGETQYF.

This clonotype was recorded a few times. This sequence joins TRBV7-9 and TRBJ1-1; D is possibly TRBD1 (5 bases). CDR1 is SEHNR, CDR2 FQNEAQ, per germline (reference sequence). The V and J ends lost 4 bases and 0 bases respectively, with 9 bases between them. The CDR3 is 14 residues long. The CDR3: CASSSGLLNTEAFF. In DNA, the CDR3 is TGTGCCAGCAGCTCGGGACTGTTGAACACTGAAGCTTTCTTT. Filled out from reference TRBV7-9 and TRBJ1-1, the complete variable domain reads DTGVSQNPRHKITKRGQNVTFRCDPISEHNRLYWYRQTLGQGPEFLTYFQNEAQLEKSRLLSDRFSAERPKGSFSTLEIQRTEQGDSAMYLCASSSGLLNTEAFFGQGTRLTVV.

The V gene is TRBV29-1, the J gene TRBJ2-5; D is unresolved. The CDR3 is 13 residues long. The germline gives CDR1 SQVTM, CDR2 ANQGSEA. The germline V and J ends were trimmed by 5 bases and 5 bases, with 15 bases remaining between them. CDR3 in amino acids: CSVSKLSEETQYF. Written as DNA, the CDR3 is TGCAGCGTTTCGAAATTGAGTGAGGAGACCCAGTACTTC.

The DNA for the CDR3 is TGTGCCAGCAGCTTAGCAGGGAGTGGCGGAGAGACCCAGTACTTC. Translating gives CASSLAGSGGETQYF. This rearrangement joins TRBV7-2 to TRBJ2-5; D is perhaps TRBD2 (5 bases). CDR1 and CDR2 from the germline V gene are SGHTA and FQGNSA. The CDR3 is 15 amino acids. V shed 0 bases and J shed 4 bases, with 12 bases lying between them.

The chain joins TRBV7-9 to TRBJ1-1; 7 nucleotides match TRBD1. The germline V gene has CDR1 SEHNR and CDR2 FQNEAQ (reference sequence). J was trimmed by 3 bases and V by 5 bases; bases with no gene match: 9. CDR3 length: 15 amino acids. CDR3 DNA: TGTGCCAGCAGCCCTACAAGGGGGCGCGACACTGAAGCTTTCTTT. Its protein is CASSPTRGRDTEAFF.

For this clonotype: The junction departs from the called germline gene at one end, perhaps through a read error. This sequence joins TRBV4-1 and TRBJ2-3; D perhaps matches TRBD2 (6 bases). The germline gives CDR1 MGHRA, CDR2 YSYEKL. The CDR3 sequence is 15 residues long. The CDR3, as DNA: TGCGCCAGCAGCCAAGTCGGAGGGTCCACAGATGCGCAGTATTTT. Its protein is CASSQVGGSTDAQYF.